This T cell receptor beta chain was sequenced in a study of blood T cell repertoires in COVID-19. In the study overall: T cells, B-cell-depleted T cells, or PBMCs supplied cDNA or gDNA.

The V gene's germline CDR1 is LGHDT and CDR2 YNNKEL (reference sequence). V shed 6 bases, J shed 2 bases, and the junction held 4 bases outside the gene matches. The CDR3 consists of 15 residues. Authors' data handling: Estimated nucleated cell counts came from reference gene primer amplification. Profiled with immunoSEQ multiplex PCR; TCRdb holds only in-frame clones, not every one. V, J and clone size were drawn from that table, and D and trimming were deduced from the DNA. The repertoire has about 120,000 clones, around 85% of them found once; the top ten carry around 5.5%. The chain uses TRBV3-1 (or the pseudogene TRBV3-2) and TRBJ1-5, with TRBD1 matching 10 bases. The TCR originated in an older woman with COVID-19, enrolled during active disease. What was sequenced was peripheral blood. CDR3 residues: CASSWTGGGNQPQHF. CDR3 bases: TGTGCCAGCAGTTGGACAGGGGGAGGCAATCAGCCCCAGCATTTT.